A single sample is the source of the 28 T cell receptor beta chains below, sequenced in a study of molecular identifiers for immune sequencing clone quantification. TCRdb processed the PCR reads anew with MiXCR; each CDR3 protein has one entry. The data contain 100,000 or so distinct CDR3 sequences, roughly a third of them singletons. What was sequenced was naive CD8+ T cells from blood, with Jurkat cell RNA spiked in. Subset indicated: FACS-sorted CD8+CD4-CCR7+CD45RA+ naive T cells. The receptors were sampled from a human donor in good health. Some libraries in this study had Jurkat cell RNA spiked in.

About this clonotype itself: This may arise from a read error, as a much more abundant clone is one base away. This chain connects TRBV6-6 to TRBJ2-7; D is tentatively TRBD1 or TRBD2 (6 bases each). This CDR3 is 15 amino acids long. Germline-derived CDR1 and CDR2 are MNHNY and SVGAGI (reference sequence). V gave up 7 bases and J gave up 8 bases, with 24 bases separating them. The CDR3 coding sequence is TGTGCCAGCAACTACCTTGGACACGGCGGGGACAAGCAGTACTTC. It specifies CASNYLGHGGDKQYF.

The V and J genes are TRBV28 and TRBJ2-7, with a possible D match to TRBD1 (5 bases). The germline CDR1 and CDR2 sequences are MDHEN and SYDVKM. Trimming removed 10 bases at V and 2 bases at J, with 18 bases between. This CDR3 is built from 14 residues. The CDR3 reads CATLPLTETYEQYF. CDR3 coding DNA: TGTGCCACCCTCCCCCTGACAGAGACCTACGAGCAGTACTTC.

This clonotype was found many times. The chain has TRBV29-1 and TRBJ1-1, with 10 bases matching TRBD1. Trimming removed 4 bases from V and 5 bases from J; junction bases left unmatched: 1. The CDR3 totals 12 residues. In germline, CDR1 is SQVTM, CDR2 ANQGSEA. CDR3 in DNA: TGCAGCGTTGCGGGACAGGGGACTGAAGCTTTCTTT. Translation: CSVAGQGTEAFF.

Regarding this clonotype: Being one base from a much bigger clone, this may be a read error. The DNA for the CDR3 is TGCAGCGTTGAGGGTAGCGGGAGGGACCATGAGCAGTTCTTC. Translating it yields CSVEGSGRDHEQFF. The chain recombines TRBV29-1 with TRBJ2-1, with 11 bases that match TRBD2. After removal of 3 bases from V and 8 bases from J, the junction contained 6 bases not matched to a gene. This CDR3 spans 14 amino acids. The germline gives CDR1 SQVTM, CDR2 ANQGSEA.

This clonotype has a count of ten or more. The chain uses TRBV7-6 and TRBJ2-5; D call uncertain. Germline lookup yields CDR1 SGHVS and CDR2 FNYEAQ. The CDR3 loop spans 13 amino acids. The V end was cut by 5 bases, the J end by 2 bases, with 9 bases between. The CDR3 DNA follows: TGTGCCAGCAGCCCTCCATCGCAAGAGACCCAGTACTTC. Translation: CASSPPSQETQYF.

Points on this clonotype: This clone may be a read error of a much larger clone one base away. The chain joins TRBV28 to TRBJ2-3; D not certain. The CDR3 extends over 11 amino acids. The V gene lost 3 bases and the J gene lost 8 bases, with 6 bases spanning the gap. Germline V gene sequence: CDR1 MDHEN, CDR2 SYDVKM. In DNA, the CDR3 is TGTGCCAGCAGTTTCGCGTTTACGCAGTATTTT. Translation: CASSFAFTQYF.

This clonotype was seen many times. V usage is TRBV20-1 and J usage is TRBJ2-4, with D tentatively TRBD2 (5 bases). This CDR3 region has 15 residues. V lost 6 bases and J lost 2, with 17 bases in between. In germline, CDR1 is DFQATT, CDR2 SNEGSKA (reference sequence). The CDR3 bases are TGCAGTGCCCCTAGCAGTGGTCGGACCAAAAACATTCAGTACTTC. This gives the protein CSAPSSGRTKNIQYF.

About this clonotype: This may come from a read error, since a much larger clone is one base off. This chain links TRBV5-8 with TRBJ2-5; D is unclear. Germline CDR1 and CDR2: SGHTS and YDEGEE. CDR3 length equals 12 residues. The CDR3 DNA follows: TGTGCCTGCAGCCCTTGGCTGGAGACCCAGTACTTC. Protein sequence: CACSPWLETQYF. The variable domain in full, completed from reference TRBV5-8 and TRBJ2-5, reads EAGVTQSPTHLIKTRGQQATLRCSPISGHTSVYWYQQALGLGLQFLLWYDEGEERNRGNFPPRFSGRQFPNYSSELNVNALELEDSALYLCACSPWLETQYFGPGTRLLVL.

Only a few counts were recorded for this clonotype. V gene TRBV13 combines with J gene TRBJ1-2; 8 bases are shared with TRBD1. J was trimmed by 4 bases and V by 3 bases; bases with no gene match: 4. The V gene's germline CDR1 is PRHDT and CDR2 FYEKMQ (reference sequence). The CDR3 is 14 residues long. The CDR3 DNA follows: TGTGCCAGCAGCTTCAGGGGGCTCGGCTATGGCTACACCTTC. As protein: CASSFRGLGYGYTF.

Only a few counts were recorded for this clonotype. The chain employs TRBV6-1 and TRBJ2-5; TRBD1 aligns across 9 bases. Trimming took 9 bases from V and 5 from J; bases not matched to a gene: 10. Per the germline V gene, CDR1 is MNHNS and CDR2 is SASEGT. The CDR3 is 14 residues long. DNA for the CDR3: TGTGCCAGATGGGACAGGGTTTTTTTGGAGACCCAGTACTTC. This gives the protein CARWDRVFLETQYF.

In this sample, this clonotype turned up many times. The chain links TRBV11-2 to TRBJ2-7, with D hard to call. V gave up 0 bases and J gave up 2 bases, with 8 bases separating them. This CDR3 is 14 amino acids long. CDR1 SGHAT and CDR2 FQNNGV come from the germline V gene. The DNA for the CDR3 is TGTGCCAGCAGCTTAGAAAACCCGACCTACGAGCAGTACTTC. Its protein product is CASSLENPTYEQYF.

This chain links TRBV28 with TRBJ2-5, with 7 nucleotides matching TRBD1. In germline, CDR1 is MDHEN, CDR2 SYDVKM. The ends lost 3 bases at V and 9 bases at J; junction bases unmatched: 13. This CDR3 spans 15 amino acids. CDR3 bases: TGTGCCAGCAGTTTGGGGACAGCCCGGAGCAAGGCCCAGTACTTC. It encodes CASSLGTARSKAQYF.

The sample holds a few counts of this clonotype. The conserved phenylalanine or tryptophan normally closing the CDR3 is absent here, so this likely arose from a read error. This sequence joins TRBV6-1 and TRBJ2-3; 9 nucleotides agree with TRBD2. This CDR3 is built from 16 residues. The germline V gene has CDR1 MNHNS and CDR2 SASEGT. The trim removed 9 bases at V and 2 bases at J, leaving 12 bases unmatched. CDR3 nucleotide sequence: TGTGCCAGTTACAAAGTGCTAGCGGGGTTCACAGATACGCAGTATCTT. Its translation: CASYKVLAGFTDTQYL.

Comment on this clonotype: Just one base apart from a much larger clone, this may be a read error. The chain recombines TRBV20-1 with TRBJ2-7; TRBD2 might be the D (6 bases). CDR3 length equals 13 residues. The V end lost 7 bases, the J end lost 5 bases, and 18 bases lay between the germline ends. Per the germline V gene, CDR1 is DFQATT and CDR2 is SNEGSKA (reference sequence). The CDR3 DNA reads TGCAGTGTAGAGCTAGCGCAAGGTAACGAGCAGTACTTC. As protein: CSVELAQGNEQYF.

This chain joins TRBV7-8 and TRBJ1-1, with no clear D. Trimming stripped 5 bases from V and 11 bases from J, with 15 bases between. Germline assignment: CDR1 SGHVS and CDR2 FQNEAQ. This CDR3 contains 12 residues. This CDR3 reads CASSIYSREAFF. DNA of the CDR3: TGTGCCAGCAGCATCTACAGTCGTGAGGCTTTCTTT. The full variable domain, with the rest looked up from reference TRBV7-8 and TRBJ1-1, is GAGVSQSPRYKVAKRGQDVALRCDPISGHVSLFWYQQALGQGPEFLTYFQNEAQLDKSGLPSDRFFAERPEGSVSTLKIQRTQQEDSAVYLCASSIYSREAFFGQGTRLTVV.

The sample holds a few counts of this clonotype. V usage is TRBV7-2 and J usage is TRBJ2-1, with 11 bases lining up with TRBD2. The junction had 8 bases not matched to a gene; V was cut back by 0 bases and J by 1 base. There are 19 residues in the CDR3. Germline V gives CDR1 SGHTA, CDR2 FQGNSA. CDR3 in amino acids: CASSLAVLAGELSYNEQFF. As DNA, the CDR3 is TGTGCCAGCAGCTTAGCGGTACTAGCGGGAGAATTATCCTACAATGAGCAGTTCTTC.

This clonotype was observed a few times. The chain carries TRBV9 and TRBJ2-5, with a weak D call TRBD2 (5 bases). V dropped 4 bases and J dropped 5 bases, with 18 bases sitting between them. CDR3 size: 15 residues. Germline V lookup: CDR1 SGDLS, CDR2 YYNGEE. The CDR3 DNA follows: TGTGCCAGCAGCACACCCACATCCGGAGGTGAGACCCAGTACTTC. Amino acid sequence: CASSTPTSGGETQYF.

This clonotype showed up just a few times. The J gene is TRBJ2-7, the V gene TRBV6-5, with D maybe TRBD1 (6 bases). Trimming took off 0 bases at V and 5 bases at J, with 14 bases between the two ends. Germline assignment: CDR1 MNHEY and CDR2 SVGAGI. There are 15 residues in the CDR3. CDR3 sequence reads: CASSYSVAGVHEQYF. CDR3 sequence (DNA): TGTGCCAGCAGTTACTCGGTAGCAGGGGTCCACGAGCAGTACTTC.

V gene TRBV27 combines with J gene TRBJ2-7; the match to TRBD2 covers 7 bases. This CDR3 is 14 amino acids long. Germline V gives CDR1 MNHEY, CDR2 SMNVEV (reference sequence). Unmatched junction bases numbered 8, after V lost 3 bases and J lost 6 bases. The CDR3 DNA follows: TGTGCCAGCAGTTTTGGAGGGAGGGCCAGCGAGCAGTACTTC. Encoded protein: CASSFGGRASEQYF.

Worth noting for this clonotype: Since a much larger clone is just one base distant, this may be a read error. J is TRBJ2-5 and V is TRBV4-3; D remains unclear. Germline V lookup: CDR1 LGHNA, CDR2 YSLEER. The CDR3 totals 17 residues. DNA for the CDR3: TGCGCCAGCAGCCAAGATCATGGTATAACACTTCAAGAGACCCAGTCCTTC. Translation gives CASSQDHGITLQETQSF.

This chain joins TRBV23-1 and TRBJ2-4; D perhaps matches TRBD1 (6 bases). TRBV23-1 is an ORF, with its function uncertain. V lost 7 bases to trimming and J lost 0 bases, with 16 bases between them. The CDR3 covers 16 residues. The chain's CDR3 is CASKTGRNTAKNIQYF. The CDR3 region has the DNA TGCGCCAGCAAAACAGGGAGAAATACAGCCAAAAACATTCAGTACTTC.

This clonotype was recorded at least ten times. This chain uses TRBV7-2 with TRBJ2-3; 8 nucleotides match TRBD2. V lost 1 base to trimming and J lost 2 bases; unmatched junction nucleotides: 5. The CDR3 is made up of 16 amino acids. Germline assignment: CDR1 SGHTA and CDR2 FQGNSA. The CDR3 loop reads CASSLVGLVDTDTQYF. In DNA form, the CDR3 reads TGTGCCAGCAGCTTAGTGGGACTAGTAGACACAGATACGCAGTATTTT.

V and J are TRBV9 and TRBJ2-7; D remains unclear. The CDR3 has 13 amino acids. Germline-derived CDR1 and CDR2 are SGDLS and YYNGEE. The V and J ends lost 2 bases and 4 bases respectively, with 10 bases between them. The CDR3 region is CASSVGTQYEQYF. The CDR3 nucleotides read TGTGCCAGCAGCGTTGGCACCCAGTACGAGCAGTACTTC.

On this clonotype: A much more abundant neighbour one base away suggests this may be a read error. The conserved closing phenylalanine or tryptophan is absent in this CDR3, likely reflecting a read error. V usage is TRBV28 and J usage is TRBJ1-5; 7 positions match TRBD1. This CDR3 has 14 residues. Germline CDR1 is MDHEN and CDR2 is SYDVKM. V shed 2 bases, J shed 4 bases, and the junction held 2 bases outside the gene matches. The CDR3 nucleotides are TGTGCCAGCAGTTTAAGGGGGCATAATCAGCCCCAGCATTCT. It translates to CASSLRGHNQPQHS.

This clonotype was counted ten times or more. The V gene is TRBV20-1, the J gene TRBJ2-3; TRBD2 matches at 8 bases. The germline V gene encodes CDR1 DFQATT and CDR2 SNEGSKA (reference sequence). Trimming at V came to 5 bases and at J to 3 bases, leaving 7 bases not matched to a gene. This CDR3 spans 14 amino acids. In nucleotides, the CDR3 is TGCAGTGCTCGGAGCGGGAGAGGTACAGATACGCAGTATTTT. Protein sequence: CSARSGRGTDTQYF.

This clonotype has a count of ten or more. This chain uses TRBV13 with TRBJ2-7; TRBD1 or TRBD2 may be the D gene (6 bases each). The CDR3 length is 14 residues. The V and J ends lost 4 bases and 3 bases respectively, with 13 bases between them. CDR1 and CDR2 from the germline V gene are PRHDT and FYEKMQ (reference sequence). CDR3 DNA sequence: TGTGCCAGCAGCTACGGGGGCGCGGGCTACGAGCAGTACTTC. Translation gives CASSYGGAGYEQYF. Filled out from reference TRBV13 and TRBJ2-7, the complete variable domain reads AAGVIQSPRHLIKEKRETATLKCYPIPRHDTVYWYQQGPGQDPQFLISFYEKMQSDKGSIPDRFSAQQFSDYHSELNMSSLELGDSALYFCASSYGGAGYEQYFGPGTRLTVT.

The chain recombines TRBV28 with TRBJ2-3, with TRBD2 matching 10 bases. CDR3 length: 17 residues. Germline CDR1 is MDHEN and CDR2 is SYDVKM. V shed 4 bases and J 5 bases; nucleotides not matched to a gene: 12. The CDR3 is CASSSAGGPGQVDTQYF. As DNA, the CDR3 is TGTGCCAGCAGTTCAGCGGGAGGGCCCGGGCAGGTAGATACGCAGTATTTT.

CDR3 nucleotide sequence: TGCAGTGCTAGGGACAGAGATAATCAGCCCCAGCATTTT. It translates to CSARDRDNQPQHF. This chain links TRBV20-1 with TRBJ1-5; possible D gene TRBD1, 6 bases. Trimming removed 3 bases from V and 4 bases from J, with 10 bases in between. The CDR3 length is 13 residues. Looked up from germline, CDR1 is DFQATT and CDR2 is SNEGSKA (reference sequence).